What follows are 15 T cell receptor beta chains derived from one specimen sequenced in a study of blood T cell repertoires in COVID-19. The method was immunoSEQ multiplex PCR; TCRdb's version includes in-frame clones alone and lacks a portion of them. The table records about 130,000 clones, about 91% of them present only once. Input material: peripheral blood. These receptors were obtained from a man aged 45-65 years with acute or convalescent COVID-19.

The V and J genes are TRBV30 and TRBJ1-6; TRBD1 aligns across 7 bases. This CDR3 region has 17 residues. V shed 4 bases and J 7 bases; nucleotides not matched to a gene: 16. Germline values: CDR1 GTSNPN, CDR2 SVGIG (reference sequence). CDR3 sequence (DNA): TGTGCCTGGACCCCATTGGGACCCGGGACAGCGAATTCACCCCTCCACTTT. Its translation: CAWTPLGPGTANSPLHF.

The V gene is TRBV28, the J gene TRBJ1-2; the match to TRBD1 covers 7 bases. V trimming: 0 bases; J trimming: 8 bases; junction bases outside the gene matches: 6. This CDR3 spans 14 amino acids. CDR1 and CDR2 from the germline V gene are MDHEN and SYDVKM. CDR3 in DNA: TGTGCCAGCAGTTTATGGGAGGGGGCAAGAGGCTACACCTTC. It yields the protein CASSLWEGARGYTF.

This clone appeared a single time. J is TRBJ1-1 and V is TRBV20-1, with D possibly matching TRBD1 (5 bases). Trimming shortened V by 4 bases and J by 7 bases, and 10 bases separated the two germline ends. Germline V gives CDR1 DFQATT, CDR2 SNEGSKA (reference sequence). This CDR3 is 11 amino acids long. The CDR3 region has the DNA TGCAGTGCTACACCGGGACTTGAAGCTTTCTTT. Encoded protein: CSATPGLEAFF.

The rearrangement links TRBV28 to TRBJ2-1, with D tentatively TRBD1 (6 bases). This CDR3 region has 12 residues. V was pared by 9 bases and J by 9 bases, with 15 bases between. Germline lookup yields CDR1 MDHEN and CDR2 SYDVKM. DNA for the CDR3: TGTGCCAGTGAAACAGGGCCCGGTGAGCAGTTCTTC. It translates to CASETGPGEQFF.

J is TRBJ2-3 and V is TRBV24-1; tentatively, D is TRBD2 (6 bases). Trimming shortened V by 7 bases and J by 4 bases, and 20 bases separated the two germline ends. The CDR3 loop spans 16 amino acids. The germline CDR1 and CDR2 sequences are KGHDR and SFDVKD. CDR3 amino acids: CATSDPGELGPDTQYF. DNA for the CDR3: TGTGCCACCAGCGACCCGGGGGAGCTGGGGCCAGATACGCAGTATTTT.

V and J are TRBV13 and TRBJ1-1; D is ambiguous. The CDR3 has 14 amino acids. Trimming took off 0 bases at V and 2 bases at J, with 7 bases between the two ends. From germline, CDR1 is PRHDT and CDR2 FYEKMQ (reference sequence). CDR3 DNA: TGTGCCAGCAGCTTAGGCCAGGCTAACACTGAAGCTTTCTTT. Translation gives CASSLGQANTEAFF.

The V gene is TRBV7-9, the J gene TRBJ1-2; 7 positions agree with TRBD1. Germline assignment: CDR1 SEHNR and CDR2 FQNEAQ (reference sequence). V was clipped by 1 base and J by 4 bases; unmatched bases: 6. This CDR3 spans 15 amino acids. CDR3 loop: CASSLGQGVIYGYTF. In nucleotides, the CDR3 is TGTGCCAGCAGCTTAGGGCAGGGGGTTATCTATGGCTACACCTTC.

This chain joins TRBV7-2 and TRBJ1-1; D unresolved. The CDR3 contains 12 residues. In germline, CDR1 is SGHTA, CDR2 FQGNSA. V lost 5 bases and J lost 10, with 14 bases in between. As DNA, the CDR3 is TGTGCCAGCAGCCCTAGGCAAATAGGAGCTTTCTTT. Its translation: CASSPRQIGAFF. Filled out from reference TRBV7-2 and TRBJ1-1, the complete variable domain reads GAGVSQSPSNKVTEKGKDVELRCDPISGHTALYWYRQSLGQGLEFLIYFQGNSAPDKSGLPSDRFSAERTGGSVSTLTIQRTQQEDSAVYLCASSPRQIGAFFGQGTRLTVV.

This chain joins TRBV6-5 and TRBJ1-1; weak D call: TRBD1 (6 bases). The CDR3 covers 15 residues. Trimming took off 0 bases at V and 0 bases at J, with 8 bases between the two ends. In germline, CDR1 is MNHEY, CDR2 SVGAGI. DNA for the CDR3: TGTGCCAGCAGTTACTCGACAGGAATGAACACTGAAGCTTTCTTT. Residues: CASSYSTGMNTEAFF.

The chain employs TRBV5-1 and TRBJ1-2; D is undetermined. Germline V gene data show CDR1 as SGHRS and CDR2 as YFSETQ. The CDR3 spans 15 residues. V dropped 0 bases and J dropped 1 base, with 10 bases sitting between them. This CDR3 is CASSLGPRFNYGYTF. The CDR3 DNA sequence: TGCGCCAGCAGCTTGGGTCCCAGATTTAACTATGGCTACACCTTC.

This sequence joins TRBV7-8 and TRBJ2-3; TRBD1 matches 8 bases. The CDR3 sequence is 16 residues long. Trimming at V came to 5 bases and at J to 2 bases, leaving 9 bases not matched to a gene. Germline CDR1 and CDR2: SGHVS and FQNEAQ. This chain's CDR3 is CASSPLGDRHTDTQYF. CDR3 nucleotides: TGTGCCAGCAGCCCCCTCGGGGACAGGCACACAGATACGCAGTATTTT.

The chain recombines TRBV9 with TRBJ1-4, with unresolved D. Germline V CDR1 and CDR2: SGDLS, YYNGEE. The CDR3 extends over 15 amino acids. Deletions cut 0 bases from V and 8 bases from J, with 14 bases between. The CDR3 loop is CASSVAGTSEEKLFF. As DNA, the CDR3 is TGTGCCAGCAGCGTAGCTGGTACGTCTGAGGAAAAACTGTTTTTT.

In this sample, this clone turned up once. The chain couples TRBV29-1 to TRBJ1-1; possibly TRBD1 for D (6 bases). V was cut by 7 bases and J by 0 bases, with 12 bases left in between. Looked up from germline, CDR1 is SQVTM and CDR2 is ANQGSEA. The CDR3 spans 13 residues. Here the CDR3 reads CSAWTAMNTEAFF. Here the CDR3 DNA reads TGCAGCGCTTGGACAGCGATGAACACTGAAGCTTTCTTT.

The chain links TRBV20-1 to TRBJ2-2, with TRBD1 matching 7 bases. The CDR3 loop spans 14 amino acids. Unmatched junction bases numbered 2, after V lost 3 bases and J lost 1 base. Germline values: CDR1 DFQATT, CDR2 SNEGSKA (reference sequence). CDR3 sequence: CSASGDRNTGELFF. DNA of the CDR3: TGCAGTGCTAGTGGGGACAGGAACACCGGGGAGCTGTTTTTT.

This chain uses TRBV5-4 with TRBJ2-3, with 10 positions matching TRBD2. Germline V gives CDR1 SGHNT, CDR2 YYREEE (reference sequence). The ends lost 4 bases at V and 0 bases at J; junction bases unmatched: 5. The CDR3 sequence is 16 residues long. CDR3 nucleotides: TGTGCCAGCAGCCCTGGGACTAGCGCCAGCACAGATACGCAGTATTTT. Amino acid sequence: CASSPGTSASTDTQYF. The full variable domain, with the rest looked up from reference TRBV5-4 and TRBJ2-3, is ETGVTQSPTHLIKTRGQQVTLRCSSQSGHNTVSWYQQALGQGPQFIFQYYREEENGRGNFPPRFSGLQFPNYSSELNVNALELDDSALYLCASSPGTSASTDTQYFGPGTRLTVL.